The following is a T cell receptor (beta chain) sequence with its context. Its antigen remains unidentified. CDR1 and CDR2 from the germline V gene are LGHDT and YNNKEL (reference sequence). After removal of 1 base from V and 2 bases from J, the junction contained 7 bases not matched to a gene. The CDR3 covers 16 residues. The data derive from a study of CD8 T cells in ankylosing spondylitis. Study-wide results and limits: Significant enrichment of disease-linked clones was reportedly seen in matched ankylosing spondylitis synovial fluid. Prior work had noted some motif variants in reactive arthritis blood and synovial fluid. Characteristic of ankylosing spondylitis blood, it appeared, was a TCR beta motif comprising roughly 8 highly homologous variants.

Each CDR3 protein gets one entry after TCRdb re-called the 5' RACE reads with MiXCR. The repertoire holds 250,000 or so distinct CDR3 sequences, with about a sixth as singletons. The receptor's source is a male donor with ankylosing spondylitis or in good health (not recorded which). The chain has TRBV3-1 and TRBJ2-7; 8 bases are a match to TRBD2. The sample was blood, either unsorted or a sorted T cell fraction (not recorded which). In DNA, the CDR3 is TGTGCCAGCAGCCAAGCAGTTAGGACTAGCACCTACGAGCAGTACTTC. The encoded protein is CASSQAVRTSTYEQYF.